What follows are 29 T cell receptor beta chains derived from one specimen sequenced in a study of cytomegalovirus exposure and HLA in healthy donors. Vbeta (60) and Jbeta (13) primers were used in the PCR. This table comes from immunoSEQ multiplex PCR, and its TCRdb copy is limited to in-frame clones, with some not included. The sample contains 150,000 to 200,000 clones, 84% of which appear only once. What was sequenced was PBMCs. These receptors were collected from a girl aged 2-10 years in good health and CMV-seropositive.

The chain has TRBV10-3 and TRBJ1-1; no reliable D call. Germline CDR1 reads ENHRY; CDR2 reads SYGVKD. The V end was cut by 4 bases, the J end by 4 bases, with 7 bases between. The CDR3 runs to 12 residues. Here the CDR3 reads CAISAGSTEAFF. CDR3 nucleotide sequence: TGTGCCATCAGTGCGGGGTCCACTGAAGCTTTCTTT.

CDR3 nucleotides: TGTGCCAGCAGCGGCCCCGGACTTCAGCCCCAGCATTTT. It yields the protein CASSGPGLQPQHF. This chain uses TRBV7-6 with TRBJ1-5; D gene ambiguous. The CDR3 contains 13 residues. Germline V gene data show CDR1 as SGHVS and CDR2 as FNYEAQ. Between the trimmed V and J ends, which lost 5 bases and 6 bases, there was a span of 11 bases.

This rearrangement joins TRBV27 to TRBJ2-1; TRBD2 matches at 12 bases. From germline, CDR1 is MNHEY and CDR2 SMNVEV (reference sequence). This CDR3 is 16 amino acids long. V shed 2 bases and J 5 bases; nucleotides not matched to a gene: 4. The CDR3 here is CASSLRLAGGNNEQFF. The CDR3 bases are TGTGCCAGCAGTTTAAGGCTAGCGGGAGGGAACAATGAGCAGTTCTTC.

This sequence joins TRBV27 and TRBJ2-6; D is ambiguous. Germline V CDR1 and CDR2: MNHEY, SMNVEV (reference sequence). The CDR3 covers 17 residues. The V end lost 4 bases, the J end lost 6 bases, and 19 bases lay between the germline ends. The CDR3 DNA reads as TGTGCCAGCAGTTCCCCGACCCTTGGAGAGGCGGCCAACGTCCTGACTTTC. It encodes CASSSPTLGEAANVLTF.

The chain combines TRBV5-1 with TRBJ2-2, with a weak D call TRBD1 (5 bases). CDR1 and CDR2 from the germline V gene are SGHRS and YFSETQ. This CDR3 region has 15 residues. V lost 0 bases, J lost 5 bases, and 11 bases lay in between. The CDR3 protein is CASSLDGRVTGELFF. The CDR3, as DNA: TGCGCCAGCAGCTTGGACGGCAGGGTGACCGGGGAGCTGTTTTTT.

The chain carries TRBV25-1 and TRBJ2-1, with TRBD2 matching 7 bases. Germline CDR1 is MGHDK and CDR2 is SYGVNS. CDR3 length equals 16 residues. The ends lost 1 base at V and 0 bases at J; junction bases unmatched: 3. The CDR3 here is CASSESAGSSYNEQFF. Here the CDR3 DNA reads TGTGCCAGCAGTGAATCAGCGGGATCCTCCTACAATGAGCAGTTCTTC.

The rearrangement joins TRBV6-5 to TRBJ2-3, with 7 bases lining up with TRBD2. This CDR3 is built from 15 residues. V dropped 2 bases and J dropped 2; count of bases not matched to a gene: 4. CDR1 MNHEY and CDR2 SVGAGI come from the germline V gene. CDR3 in amino acids: CASSYRGLDTDTQYF. As DNA, the CDR3 is TGTGCCAGCAGTTACCGAGGACTAGACACAGATACGCAGTATTTT.

The V and J genes are TRBV11-2 and TRBJ2-1, with D possibly matching TRBD2 (5 bases). CDR1 is SGHAT and CDR2 is FQNNGV in the germline V gene. This CDR3 comprises 16 residues. Trimming took 2 bases from V and 4 from J, leaving 15 bases between them. CDR3 region: CASSLQRRTHYNEQFF. The CDR3 nucleotides are TGTGCCAGCAGCTTACAGCGGCGAACCCATTACAATGAGCAGTTCTTC.

The chain joins TRBV4-1 to TRBJ2-7, with TRBD2 identical over 10 bases. The CDR3 has 17 amino acids. V lost 3 bases, J lost 3 bases, and 11 bases stayed unmatched. CDR1 MGHRA and CDR2 YSYEKL come from the germline V gene. CDR3 in amino acids: CASSHQGLAGAFYEQYF. CDR3 coding DNA: TGCGCCAGCAGCCACCAGGGCCTAGCGGGGGCCTTCTACGAGCAGTACTTC.

CDR3 residues: CASSLLVTGNPNEQFF. Here the CDR3 DNA reads TGTGCCAGCAGTTTATTAGTGACAGGGAACCCCAATGAGCAGTTCTTC. The chain carries TRBV27 and TRBJ2-1, with 7 bases matching TRBD1. This CDR3 comprises 16 residues. V was pared by 1 base and J by 6 bases, with 9 bases of the junction left unmatched. Germline CDR1 MNHEY, CDR2 SMNVEV (reference sequence).

The gene calls are TRBV5-1 and TRBJ2-2, with TRBD2 identical over 10 bases. J was trimmed by 9 bases and V by 0 bases; bases with no gene match: 8. The CDR3 has 16 residues. Germline lookup yields CDR1 SGHRS and CDR2 YFSETQ. CDR3 sequence (DNA): TGCGCCAGCAGCTTGGGACCTAGCGGGAGTAGCAGGGAGCTGTTTTTT. Protein: CASSLGPSGSSRELFF.

The rearrangement links TRBV2 to TRBJ2-7; 7 nucleotides match TRBD2. The ends lost 8 bases at V and 4 bases at J; junction bases unmatched: 5. The germline gives CDR1 SNHLY, CDR2 FYNNEI. This CDR3 region has 12 residues. The CDR3 spells CASGGVGYEQYF. In DNA, the CDR3 is TGTGCCAGCGGGGGGGTAGGATACGAGCAGTACTTC.

The CDR3 DNA reads as TGTGCCAGCAGCTTAGGGAGAGGCCCTGAAGCTTTCTTT. Translating it yields CASSLGRGPEAFF. This chain links TRBV7-9 with TRBJ1-1, with D uncertain. The CDR3 is 13 residues long. From germline, CDR1 is SEHNR and CDR2 FQNEAQ (reference sequence). Trimming removed 1 base from V and 6 bases from J, with 9 bases in between.

The chain combines TRBV19 with TRBJ1-1; TRBD1 aligns across 9 bases. Germline V lookup: CDR1 LNHDA, CDR2 SQIVND (reference sequence). CDR3 length: 16 residues. V trimming: 9 bases; J trimming: 2 bases; junction bases outside the gene matches: 13. The CDR3 DNA reads TGTGCCAGCCACGAGACCGGGACAGGGATTAACACTGAAGCTTTCTTT. Residues: CASHETGTGINTEAFF.

CDR3 bases: TGTGCCAGCAGCCGACACGGGACCCAGTACTTC. Protein product: CASSRHGTQYF. The J gene is TRBJ2-5, the V gene TRBV28; D unresolved. Germline CDR1 and CDR2: MDHEN and SYDVKM. The CDR3 is 11 residues long. The V and J ends lost 6 bases and 7 bases respectively, with 9 bases between them.

CDR3 amino acids: CATSRAILQGKISYEQYF. DNA for the CDR3: TGTGCCACCAGCAGAGCAATTTTACAGGGGAAAATCTCCTACGAGCAGTACTTC. The chain carries TRBV15 and TRBJ2-7, with 7 bases fitting TRBD1. Germline V gene data show CDR1 as LNHNV and CDR2 as YYDKDF (reference sequence). The trim removed 1 base at V and 0 bases at J, leaving 12 bases unmatched. CDR3 length: 18 amino acids. Full variable domain (remainder filled in from reference TRBV15 and TRBJ2-7): DAMVIQNPRYQVTQFGKPVTLSCSQTLNHNVMYWYQQKSSQAPKLLFHYYDKDFNNEADTPDNFQSRRPNTSFCFLDIRSPGLGDTAMYLCATSRAILQGKISYEQYFGPGTRLTVT.

This sequence joins TRBV5-1 and TRBJ1-2; 7 nucleotides line up with TRBD1. Germline V gene sequence: CDR1 SGHRS, CDR2 YFSETQ. The CDR3 totals 15 residues. After removal of 0 bases from V and 0 bases from J, the junction contained 2 bases not matched to a gene. The DNA for the CDR3 is TGCGCCAGCAGCTTGGGGGGGACAGCTAACTATGGCTACACCTTC. Protein product: CASSLGGTANYGYTF.

V is TRBV27 and J is TRBJ1-5; no reliable D call. CDR1 is MNHEY, CDR2 SMNVEV, per germline (reference sequence). CDR3 length: 20 amino acids. Trimming removed 8 bases from V and 0 bases from J, with 29 bases in between. CDR3 DNA sequence: TGTGCCAGCCATTTTATCGGTAATGGTCTTGGTAAAGATAGCAATCAGCCCCAGCATTTT. Its translation is CASHFIGNGLGKDSNQPQHF.

The rearrangement joins TRBV5-6 to TRBJ1-5; D is ambiguous. The CDR3 loop spans 15 amino acids. From germline, CDR1 is SGHDT and CDR2 YYEEEE. Trimming left V 2 bases short and J 0 bases short, with 9 bases between. The CDR3 sequence is CASSLQPYSNQPQHF. The CDR3 bases are TGTGCCAGCAGCTTACAGCCATATAGCAATCAGCCCCAGCATTTT.

This clone showed up just a few times. The V call is TRBV7-2, the J call TRBJ2-1; D not certain. Trimming pared 6 bases from V and 9 bases from J, leaving 21 bases between. The CDR3 contains 15 residues. Germline V lookup: CDR1 SGHTA, CDR2 FQGNSA. Written as DNA, the CDR3 is TGTGCCAGCAGGACGACCTTACTCGGAGTGGGTGAGCAGTTCTTC. Its protein product is CASRTTLLGVGEQFF. The variable domain in full, with the rest retrieved from reference TRBV7-2 and TRBJ2-1, is GAGVSQSPSNKVTEKGKDVELRCDPISGHTALYWYRQSLGQGLEFLIYFQGNSAPDKSGLPSDRFSAERTGGSVSTLTIQRTQQEDSAVYLCASRTTLLGVGEQFFGPGTRLTVL.

This chain joins TRBV5-5 and TRBJ1-1; D is uncertain. The germline V gene has CDR1 SGHKS and CDR2 YYEKEE (reference sequence). CDR3 size: 14 residues. Trimming pared 1 base from V and 3 bases from J, leaving 10 bases between. The CDR3 bases are TGTGCCAGCAGCTTGCTGTATCTTGACACTGAAGCTTTCTTT. Protein: CASSLLYLDTEAFF.

J is TRBJ2-2 and V is TRBV7-8, with 13 positions matching TRBD2. The germline CDR1 and CDR2 sequences are SGHVS and FQNEAQ. The CDR3 runs to 18 residues. With 6 bases clipped from V and 5 bases from J, the junction kept 12 bases outside the gene matches. The CDR3 region is CASSYGLAGARGTGELFF. The CDR3, as DNA: TGTGCCAGCAGTTATGGACTAGCGGGAGCCCGGGGGACCGGGGAGCTGTTTTTT.

This clone was found once. V usage is TRBV13 and J usage is TRBJ2-1, with 7 bases aligning to TRBD2. CDR1 PRHDT and CDR2 FYEKMQ come from the germline V gene (reference sequence). The CDR3 is 16 amino acids. With V trimmed by 5 bases and J by 10 bases, 17 bases remained unmatched. The CDR3 DNA reads TGTGCCAGCAGCGCCGCGAGAGCGGGACGTTCAAGGGAGCAGTTCTTC. Residues: CASSAARAGRSREQFF.

Regarding this clone: The same CDR3 also results from other DNA sequences found in this sample. Written as DNA, the CDR3 is TGTGCCAGCAGCTTAGCGCAGGACTACAATGAGCAGTTCTTC. This translates into CASSLAQDYNEQFF. This chain links TRBV11-2 with TRBJ2-1, with D unclear. CDR1 SGHAT and CDR2 FQNNGV come from the germline V gene. The CDR3 contains 14 residues. Deletions cut 1 base from V and 3 bases from J, with 7 bases between.

J is TRBJ2-7 and V is TRBV11-3; 8 positions agree with TRBD2. This CDR3 spans 18 amino acids. V lost 2 bases to trimming and J lost 3 bases; unmatched junction nucleotides: 15. Germline loops: CDR1 SGHNT, CDR2 YENEEA. CDR3 in DNA: TGTGCCAGCAGCTTATTTCCCTCAGGCGGGAGGAGTAGCTACGAGCAGTACTTC. Its translation: CASSLFPSGGRSSYEQYF.

The chain joins TRBV4-1 to TRBJ2-7; 7 bases are shared with TRBD1. Per the germline V gene, CDR1 is MGHRA and CDR2 is YSYEKL. V was pared by 5 bases and J by 0 bases, with 7 bases of the junction left unmatched. CDR3 size: 15 residues. Written as DNA, the CDR3 is TGCGCCAGCAGCATACGGACAGGCGGCTCCTACGAGCAGTACTTC. Protein product: CASSIRTGGSYEQYF.

V usage is TRBV2 and J usage is TRBJ2-7, with 7 bases aligning to TRBD1. The length of the CDR3 is 14 residues. V shed 3 bases, J shed 4 bases, and the junction held 6 bases outside the gene matches. CDR1 SNHLY and CDR2 FYNNEI come from the germline V gene. Here the CDR3 reads CASSESQTGYEQYF. CDR3 coding DNA: TGTGCCAGCAGTGAGAGCCAGACAGGGTACGAGCAGTACTTC.

The chain couples TRBV5-1 to TRBJ2-7; TRBD1 matches 11 bases. The CDR3 extends over 15 amino acids. With 0 bases clipped from V and 5 bases from J, the junction kept 4 bases outside the gene matches. The germline V gene encodes CDR1 SGHRS and CDR2 YFSETQ. The CDR3 sequence is CASSLVGQGADEQYF. The CDR3 nucleotides are TGCGCCAGCAGCTTGGTAGGACAGGGGGCAGACGAGCAGTACTTC.

V usage is TRBV19 and J usage is TRBJ2-7; possibly TRBD1 for D (6 bases). Germline CDR1 is LNHDA and CDR2 is SQIVND (reference sequence). There are 14 residues in the CDR3. Trimming pared 10 bases from V and 1 base from J, leaving 17 bases between. The CDR3 DNA sequence: TGTGCCACCGCCCGGACAGCCGAATCCTACGAGCAGTACTTC. This translates into CATARTAESYEQYF.